This T cell receptor beta chain was sequenced during a study of identical twins. The study, taken as a whole, reports: Model-predicted out-of-frame TCR alpha sharing fell below observed values in monozygotic twins.

Each cDNA held unique molecular identifiers, and template switching gave it a universal primer site. TCRdb reprocessed the 5' RACE reads via MiXCR and lists one record per CDR3 protein. The profile shows hundreds of thousands of distinct CDR3 sequences, over 8.5% of them singletons. A word on this clonotype: Its antigen remains unidentified.

Trimming took off 0 bases at V and 2 bases at J, with 14 bases between the two ends. The germline gives CDR1 LGHDT, CDR2 YNNKEL (reference sequence). CDR3 length equals 16 residues. Only healthy Caucasians were included as donors. The sample also formed part of further work on yellow fever vaccine responses in identical twins. That investigation notes: Reportedly, twins showed a vaccine T cell response that looked partly convergent and partly personalized.

The sequence was obtained from a woman between 18 and 29 years old in good health. The gene calls are TRBV3-1 and TRBJ2-7; D is perhaps TRBD1 (6 bases). Sequencing used PBMCs. Here the CDR3 DNA reads TGTGCCAGCAGCCAAGATCGGTGGCAGGGGCCCTACGAGCAGTACTTC. Residues: CASSQDRWQGPYEQYF.